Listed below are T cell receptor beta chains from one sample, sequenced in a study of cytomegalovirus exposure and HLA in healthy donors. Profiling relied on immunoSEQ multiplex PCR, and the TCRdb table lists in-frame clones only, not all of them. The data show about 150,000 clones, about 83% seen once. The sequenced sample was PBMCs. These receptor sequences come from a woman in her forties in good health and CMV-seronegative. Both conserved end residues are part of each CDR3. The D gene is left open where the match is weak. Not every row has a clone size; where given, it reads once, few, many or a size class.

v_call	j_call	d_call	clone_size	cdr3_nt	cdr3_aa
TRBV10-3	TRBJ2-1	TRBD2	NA	TGTGCCATCAGTGACCAGCGGGAGGGGGCCTACAATGAGCAGTTCTTC	CAISDQREGAYNEQFF
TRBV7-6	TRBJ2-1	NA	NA	TGTGCCAGCAGTTTTGCGGGGCCCATCTACAATGAGCAGTTCTTC	CASSFAGPIYNEQFF
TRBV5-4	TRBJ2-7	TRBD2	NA	TGTGCCAGCAGGCATGGACTAGTCGAGAACGAGCAGTACTTC	CASRHGLVENEQYF
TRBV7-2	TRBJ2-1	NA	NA	TGTGCCAGCAGCTTAACCCCCCGCGATGAGCAGTTCTTC	CASSLTPRDEQFF
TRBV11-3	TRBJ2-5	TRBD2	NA	TGTGCCAGCGCCCCAGCTAGCGGGAAAGAGACCCAGTACTTC	CASAPASGKETQYF
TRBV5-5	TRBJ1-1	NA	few	TGTGCCAGCAGCTTGGAGGCAGGGGTGAGGACTGAAGCTTTCTTT	CASSLEAGVRTEAFF
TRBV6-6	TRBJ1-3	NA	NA	TGTGCCAGCAGTTCAGGCAGCTCTGGAAACACCATATATTTT	CASSSGSSGNTIYF
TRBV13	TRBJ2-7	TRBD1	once	TGTGCCAGCAGCTTAGGATGGACAGGCCCCGTCGATGGGAGTCCCTTAGAGGATTTCTACGAGCAGTACTTC	CASSLGWTGPVDGSPLEDFYEQYF
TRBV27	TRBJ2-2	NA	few	TGTGCCAGCAGCCGGGACACCGCGAACACCGGGGAGCTGTTTTTT	CASSRDTANTGELFF
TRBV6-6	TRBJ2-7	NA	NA	TGTGCCAGCAGTTACGCGGGACAGCCACTTTACTTC	CASSYAGQPLYF
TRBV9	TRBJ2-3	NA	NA	TGTGCCAGCAGCGTAGTGTCTTACACAGATACGCAGTATTTT	CASSVVSYTDTQYF
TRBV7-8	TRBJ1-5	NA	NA	TGTGCCAGCAGCTTTTTACGCGGGGATTGGAGCAATCAGCCCCAGCATTTT	CASSFLRGDWSNQPQHF
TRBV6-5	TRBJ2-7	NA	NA	TGTGCCAGCAGTGAACAGATTCCCCCCCGCGAGCAGTACTTC	CASSEQIPPREQYF
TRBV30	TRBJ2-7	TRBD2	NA	TGTGCCTGGAATCCCGAGTACGGGAGGGCCTCTTTTTCCTACGAGCAGTACTTC	CAWNPEYGRASFSYEQYF
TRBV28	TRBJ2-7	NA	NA	TGTGCCAGCAGTTTGCCGACTTCATACGAGCAGTACTTC	CASSLPTSYEQYF
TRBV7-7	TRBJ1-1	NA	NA	TGTGCTAGCAGCTTGAGGCCGAACACTGAAGCTTTCTTT	CASSLRPNTEAFF
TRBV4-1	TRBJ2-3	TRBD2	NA	TGCGCCAGCAGGTCGACTAGCGGGGTCACAGATACGCAGTATTTT	CASRSTSGVTDTQYF
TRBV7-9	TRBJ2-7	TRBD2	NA	TGTGCCAGCAGCTCGACTAGCGGCTCCTACGAGCAGTACTTC	CASSSTSGSYEQYF
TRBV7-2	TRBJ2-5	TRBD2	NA	TGTGCCAGCAGCTTAGGAGGCGGTCTAGCGGGAGTTTTTGGAGAGACCCAGTACTTC	CASSLGGGLAGVFGETQYF